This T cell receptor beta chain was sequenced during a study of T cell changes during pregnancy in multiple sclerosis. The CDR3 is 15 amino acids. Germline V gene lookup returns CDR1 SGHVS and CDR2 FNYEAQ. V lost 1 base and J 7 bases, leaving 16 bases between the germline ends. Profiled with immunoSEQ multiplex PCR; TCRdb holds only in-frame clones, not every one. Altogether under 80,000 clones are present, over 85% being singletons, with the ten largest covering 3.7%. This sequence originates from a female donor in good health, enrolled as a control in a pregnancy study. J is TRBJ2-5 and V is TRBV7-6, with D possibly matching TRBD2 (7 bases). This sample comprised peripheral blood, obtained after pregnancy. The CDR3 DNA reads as TGTGCCAGCAGCTTAGATCCGGGGGGCGCGGGGACCCAGTACTTC. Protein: CASSLDPGGAGTQYF.